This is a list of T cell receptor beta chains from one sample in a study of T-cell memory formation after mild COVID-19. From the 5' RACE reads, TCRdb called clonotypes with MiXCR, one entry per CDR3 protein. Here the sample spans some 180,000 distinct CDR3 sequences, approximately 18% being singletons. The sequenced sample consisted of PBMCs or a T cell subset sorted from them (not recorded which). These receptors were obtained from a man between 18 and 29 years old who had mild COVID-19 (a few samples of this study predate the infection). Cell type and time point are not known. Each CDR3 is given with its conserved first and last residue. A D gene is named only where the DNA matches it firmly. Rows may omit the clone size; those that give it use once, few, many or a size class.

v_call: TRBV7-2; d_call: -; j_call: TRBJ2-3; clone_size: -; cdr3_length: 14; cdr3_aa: CASSLVSASDTQYF; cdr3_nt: TGTGCCAGCAGCTTAGTCTCTGCGTCAGATACGCAGTATTTT
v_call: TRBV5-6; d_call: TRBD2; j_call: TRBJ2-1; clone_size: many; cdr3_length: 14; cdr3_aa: CASSLPGLENEQFF; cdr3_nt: TGTGCCAGCAGCTTGCCCGGACTAGAGAATGAGCAGTTCTTC
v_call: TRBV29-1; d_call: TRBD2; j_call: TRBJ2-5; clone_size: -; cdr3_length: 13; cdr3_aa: CSVRTSGGETQYF; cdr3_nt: TGCAGCGTCCGGACTAGCGGTGGGGAGACCCAGTACTTC
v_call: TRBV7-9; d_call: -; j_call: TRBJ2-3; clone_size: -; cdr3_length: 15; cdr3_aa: CASSLHDIPTDTQYF; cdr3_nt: TGTGCCAGCAGCTTACACGACATCCCCACAGATACGCAGTATTTT
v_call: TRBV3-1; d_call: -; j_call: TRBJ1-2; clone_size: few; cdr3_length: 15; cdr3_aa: CASSQDAARNYGYTF; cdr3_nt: TGTGCCAGCAGCCAAGACGCAGCTCGTAACTATGGCTACACCTTC
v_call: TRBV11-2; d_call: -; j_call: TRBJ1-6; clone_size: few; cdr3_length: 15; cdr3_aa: CASSPRTLGFSPLHF; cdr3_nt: TGTGCCAGCAGCCCCAGGACGCTCGGGTTTTCACCCCTCCACTTT
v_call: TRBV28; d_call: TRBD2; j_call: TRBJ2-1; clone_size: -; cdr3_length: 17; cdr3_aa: CASSSVMGLAGENEQFF; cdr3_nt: TGTGCCAGCAGTTCCGTAATGGGACTAGCGGGGGAAAATGAGCAGTTCTTC
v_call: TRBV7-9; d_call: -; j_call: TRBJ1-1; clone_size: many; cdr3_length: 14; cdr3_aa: CASSLDPVGTEAFF; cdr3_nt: TGTGCCAGCAGCTTAGATCCCGTAGGGACTGAAGCTTTCTTT
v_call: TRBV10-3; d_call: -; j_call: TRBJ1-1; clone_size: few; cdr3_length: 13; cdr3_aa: CASREWGNTEAFF; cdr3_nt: TGTGCCTCCCGAGAGTGGGGGAACACTGAAGCTTTCTTT
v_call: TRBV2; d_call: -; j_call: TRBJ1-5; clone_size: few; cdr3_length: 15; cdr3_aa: CASGEAGSSNQPQHF; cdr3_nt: TGTGCCAGCGGTGAGGCGGGTTCTAGCAATCAGCCCCAGCATTTT
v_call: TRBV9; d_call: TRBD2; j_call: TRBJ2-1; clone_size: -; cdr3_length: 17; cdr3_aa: CASSVQAGGSSYNEQFF; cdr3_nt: TGTGCCAGCAGCGTTCAAGCGGGGGGGAGCTCCTACAATGAGCAGTTCTTC
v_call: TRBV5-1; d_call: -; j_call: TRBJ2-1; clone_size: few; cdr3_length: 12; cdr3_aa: CASSLPLGEQFF; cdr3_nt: TGCGCCAGCAGCTTGCCCCTTGGTGAGCAGTTCTTC